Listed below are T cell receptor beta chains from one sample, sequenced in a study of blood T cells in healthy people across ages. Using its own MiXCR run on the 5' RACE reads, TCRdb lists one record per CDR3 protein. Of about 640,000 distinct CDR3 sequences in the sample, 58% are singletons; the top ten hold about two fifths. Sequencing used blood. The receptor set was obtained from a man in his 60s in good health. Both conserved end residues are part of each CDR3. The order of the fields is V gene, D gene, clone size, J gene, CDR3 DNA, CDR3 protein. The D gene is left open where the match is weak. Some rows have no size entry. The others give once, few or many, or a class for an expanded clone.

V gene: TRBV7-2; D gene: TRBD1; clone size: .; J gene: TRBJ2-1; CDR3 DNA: TGTGCCAGCAGATTTATGGGACAGGGCTCCTACAATGAGCAGTTCTTC; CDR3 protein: CASRFMGQGSYNEQFF
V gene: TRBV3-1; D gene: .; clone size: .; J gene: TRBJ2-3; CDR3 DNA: TGTGCCAGCAGCCAGACAAATTCTCTTAGCACAGATACGCAGTATTTT; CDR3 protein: CASSQTNSLSTDTQYF
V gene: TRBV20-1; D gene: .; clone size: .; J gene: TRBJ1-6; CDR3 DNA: TGCAGTGCTCGCCGGACGGGGCCTAATTCACCCCTCCACTTT; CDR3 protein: CSARRTGPNSPLHF
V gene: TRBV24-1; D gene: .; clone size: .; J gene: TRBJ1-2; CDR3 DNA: TGTGCCACCAGTGATGGGGTTGGCTACACCTTC; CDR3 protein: CATSDGVGYTF
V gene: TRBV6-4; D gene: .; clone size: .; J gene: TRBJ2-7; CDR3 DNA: TGTGCCAGCAGCGGACAGTATAGCTCCTACGAGCAGTACTTC; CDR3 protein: CASSGQYSSYEQYF
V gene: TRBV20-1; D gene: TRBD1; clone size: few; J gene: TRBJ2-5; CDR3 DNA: TGCAGTGCTAGAGACGCAACAGGGGGCGGAGAGACCCAGTACTTC; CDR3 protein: CSARDATGGGETQYF
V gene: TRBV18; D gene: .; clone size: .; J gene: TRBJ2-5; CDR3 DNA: TGTGCCAGCTCACCCTCACTAGCCGGGGTGGGCAATGAGCAGTACTTC; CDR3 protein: CASSPSLAGVGNEQYF
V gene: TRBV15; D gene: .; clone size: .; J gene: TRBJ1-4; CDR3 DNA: TGTGCCACCAGCCAAGACATGGCCGGTGAAAAACTGTTTTTT; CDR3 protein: CATSQDMAGEKLFF
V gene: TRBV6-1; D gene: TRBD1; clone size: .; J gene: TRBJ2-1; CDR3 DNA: TGTGCCACTAGACAGGGGGCGGGAAATGAGCAGTTCTTC; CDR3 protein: CATRQGAGNEQFF
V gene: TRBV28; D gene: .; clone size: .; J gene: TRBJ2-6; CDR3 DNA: TGTGCCAGCAGTCCCCCAGGGATTGGGGCCAACGTCCTGACTTTC; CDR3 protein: CASSPPGIGANVLTF
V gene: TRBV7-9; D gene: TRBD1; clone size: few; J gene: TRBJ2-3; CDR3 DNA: TGTGCCAGCAGAGCCGGGACAGGGGGCACAGATACGCAGTATTTT; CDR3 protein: CASRAGTGGTDTQYF
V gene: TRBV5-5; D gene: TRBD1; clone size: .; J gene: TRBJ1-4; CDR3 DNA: TGTGCCAGCAGCTTGTGGGCAGGGGGAGATGAAAAACTGTTTTTT; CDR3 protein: CASSLWAGGDEKLFF
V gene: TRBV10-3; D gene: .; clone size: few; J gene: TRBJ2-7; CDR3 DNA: TGTGCCATCAGTGAATATAGGGAGCTCTCCTACGAGCAGTACTTC; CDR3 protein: CAISEYRELSYEQYF
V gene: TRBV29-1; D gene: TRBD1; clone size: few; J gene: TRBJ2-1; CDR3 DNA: TGCAGCGTCCGACCAGGGGGAAAACATGAGCAGTTCTTC; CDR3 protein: CSVRPGGKHEQFF
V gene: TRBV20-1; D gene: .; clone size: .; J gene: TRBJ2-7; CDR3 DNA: TGCAGTGCTAGAGGGGACACTACCTACGAGCAGTACTTC; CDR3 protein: CSARGDTTYEQYF
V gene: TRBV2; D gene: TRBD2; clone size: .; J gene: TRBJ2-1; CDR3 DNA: TGTGCCAGCAGGGCGGGGGGGTACAATGAGCAGTTCTTC; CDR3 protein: CASRAGGYNEQFF
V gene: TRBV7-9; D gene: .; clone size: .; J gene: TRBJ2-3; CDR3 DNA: TGTGCCAGCGACCGAATGGCGGAGAGCACAGATACGCAGTATTTT; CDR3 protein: CASDRMAESTDTQYF
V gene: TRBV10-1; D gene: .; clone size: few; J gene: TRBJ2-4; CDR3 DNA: TGCGCCAGCCGGCATCTTAGGGTATACATTCAGTACTTC; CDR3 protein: CASRHLRVYIQYF
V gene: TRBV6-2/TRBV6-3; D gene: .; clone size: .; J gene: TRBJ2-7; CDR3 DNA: TGTGCCAGCAGGCCAAATTACAGGGACGAGCAGTACTTC; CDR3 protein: CASRPNYRDEQYF
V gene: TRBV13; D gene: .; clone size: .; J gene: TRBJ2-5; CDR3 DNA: TGTGCCAGCAGCACACGACCTCCAGAGACCCAGTACTTC; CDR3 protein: CASSTRPPETQYF
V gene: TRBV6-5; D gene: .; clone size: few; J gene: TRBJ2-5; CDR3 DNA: TGTGCCAGCAGCTACTCGAGCTACTTACGAGGGGAGACCCAGTACTTC; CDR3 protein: CASSYSSYLRGETQYF
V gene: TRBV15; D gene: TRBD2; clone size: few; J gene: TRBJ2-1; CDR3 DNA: TGTGCCACCAGTTCGGATGGGGGGGTCGGGTTGGGCAATGAGCAGTTCTTC; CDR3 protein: CATSSDGGVGLGNEQFF
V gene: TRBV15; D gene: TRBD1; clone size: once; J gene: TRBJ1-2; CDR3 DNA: TGTGCCACCAGCAGGGGACAGGACGGTGGCTACACCTTC; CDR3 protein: CATSRGQDGGYTF
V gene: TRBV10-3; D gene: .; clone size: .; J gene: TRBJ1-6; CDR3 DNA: TGTGCCATCAGTGGTGACAGATTCCAGTCACCCCTCCACTTT; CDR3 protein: CAISGDRFQSPLHF
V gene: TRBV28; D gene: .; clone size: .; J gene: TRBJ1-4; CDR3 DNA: TGTGCCAGCAGCTTATGGGATGAAAAACTGTTTTTT; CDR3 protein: CASSLWDEKLFF
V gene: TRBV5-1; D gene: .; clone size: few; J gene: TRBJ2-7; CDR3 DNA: TGCGCCAGCAGCCTCAATCTAGGGAACCACTACGAGCAGTACTTC; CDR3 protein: CASSLNLGNHYEQYF
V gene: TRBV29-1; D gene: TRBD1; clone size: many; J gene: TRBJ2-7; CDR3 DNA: TGCAGCGCGGGACAGCTCGACGAGCAGTACTTC; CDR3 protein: CSAGQLDEQYF
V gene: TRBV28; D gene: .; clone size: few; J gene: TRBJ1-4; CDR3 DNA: TGTGCCAGCAGTTTGACAGATGAAAAACTGTTTTTT; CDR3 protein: CASSLTDEKLFF
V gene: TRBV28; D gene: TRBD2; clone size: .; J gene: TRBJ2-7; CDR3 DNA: TGTGCCAGCAGTTTGGCTGGCGGGGGGGCCTCTGAGCAGTACTTC; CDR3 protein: CASSLAGGGASEQYF
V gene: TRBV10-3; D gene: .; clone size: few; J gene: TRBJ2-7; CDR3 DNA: TGTGCCATCAGTGCTGTCGTTGGCACCTCCTACGAGCAGTACTTC; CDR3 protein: CAISAVVGTSYEQYF
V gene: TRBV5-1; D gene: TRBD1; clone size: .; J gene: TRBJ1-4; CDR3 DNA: TGCGCCAGCACGGACCAGGGGGCAATTAATGAAAAACTGTTTTTT; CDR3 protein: CASTDQGAINEKLFF
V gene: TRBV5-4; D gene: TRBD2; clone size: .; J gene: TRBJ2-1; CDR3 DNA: TGTGCCAGCAGCTTGGCACTAGCGGGGTTGTCCTACAATGAGCAGTTCTTC; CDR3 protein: CASSLALAGLSYNEQFF
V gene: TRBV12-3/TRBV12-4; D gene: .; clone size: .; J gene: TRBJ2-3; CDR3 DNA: TGTGCCAGCAGACCCTCTGGGGGTGCAGATACGCAGTATTTT; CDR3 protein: CASRPSGGADTQYF
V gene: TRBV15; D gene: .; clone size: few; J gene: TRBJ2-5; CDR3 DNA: TGTGCCACCAGCCCCTTTGCAGGGACCAGGGAGACCCAGTACTTC; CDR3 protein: CATSPFAGTRETQYF